Listed below are T cell receptor beta chains from one sample, sequenced in a study of T cell responses to AZD1222 COVID-19 vaccine. Only in-frame clones appear in the TCRdb table, and some are missing; sequencing was by immunoSEQ multiplex PCR. The table includes 40,000 to 55,000 clones, around 90% detected once. The sample was peripheral blood, taken 28 days after the second AZD1222 dose. The receptors originated from an adult who received the AZD1222 COVID-19 vaccine. The CDR3 runs from the conserved cysteine through the conserved F or W. D genes are given only for firm matches. Some rows mark clone size as missing; the rest say once, few, many or name a class of expanded clone.

clone_size | j_call | v_call | d_call | cdr3_nt | cdr3_aa
NA | TRBJ1-3 | TRBV10-3 | NA | TGTGCCATCAGTGAGTGGTCCAGGACCCTGACTACTTTTCAAAACACCATATATTTT | CAISEWSRTLTTFQNTIYF
NA | TRBJ2-3 | TRBV7-8 | TRBD2 | TGTGCCAGCAGCTTATTCGCAGGCCCCTCAGCGGGGGGAAGCACAGATACGCAGTATTTT | CASSLFAGPSAGGSTDTQYF
NA | TRBJ1-6 | TRBV9 | TRBD1 | TGTGCCAGCAGCAAGACAGGGGACTATAATTCACCCCTCCACTTT | CASSKTGDYNSPLHF
NA | TRBJ1-2 | TRBV29-1 | NA | TGCAGCGTGCGAGAGGTCCCCCTTGGCTACACCTTC | CSVREVPLGYTF
NA | TRBJ2-1 | TRBV4-3 | TRBD2 | TGCGCCAGCAGCCGGGGACTAGCGGCAGCCAATTACAATGAGCAGTTCTTC | CASSRGLAAANYNEQFF
NA | TRBJ1-1 | TRBV10-3 | NA | TGTGCCATCAGTGACCGGGGGGGGAGCACTGAAGCTTTCTTT | CAISDRGGSTEAFF
NA | TRBJ1-6 | TRBV4-1 | NA | TGCGCCAGCAGCCAAGAGAGACGGTTGGGATCACCCCTCCACTTT | CASSQERRLGSPLHF
NA | TRBJ2-7 | TRBV6-1 | NA | TGTGCCAGCAGTGAGACAGGAGCACCCTCCTACGAGCAGTACTTC | CASSETGAPSYEQYF
NA | TRBJ2-3 | TRBV6-5 | TRBD2 | TGTGCCAGCATTAACAGCGGGGCGGGTACGCAGTATTTT | CASINSGAGTQYF
few | TRBJ1-4 | TRBV20-1 | NA | TGCAGTGCTAGCATTAATGAAAAACTGTTTTTT | CSASINEKLFF
NA | TRBJ2-3 | TRBV6-1 | NA | TGTGCCAGCAGTGATGCGACAGGCTTACTAGCGGATACGCAGTATTTT | CASSDATGLLADTQYF
NA | TRBJ2-1 | TRBV19 | NA | TGTGCCAGTAGCCTAAATTACAATGAGCAGTTCTTC | CASSLNYNEQFF
NA | TRBJ1-1 | TRBV9 | NA | TGTGCCAGCAGAAACCGGGGCCCCACTGAAGCTTTCTTT | CASRNRGPTEAFF
NA | TRBJ2-5 | TRBV4-1 | TRBD2 | TGCGCCAGCAGCCCCGTAGCGGGGGGTCGCGAGACCCAGTACTTC | CASSPVAGGRETQYF
few | TRBJ1-2 | TRBV11-2 | NA | TGTGCCAGCAGCTCGTTGAGGTTACTCTACTATGGCTACACCTTC | CASSSLRLLYYGYTF
NA | TRBJ2-1 | TRBV11-3 | NA | TGTGCCAGCAGCTTAGAAGGGGGGACAGACAATGAGCAGTTCTTC | CASSLEGGTDNEQFF
NA | TRBJ2-2 | TRBV28 | NA | TGTGCCAGCAGTTTACACCTCCCCAGGGATGGCGGGGAGCTGTTTTTT | CASSLHLPRDGGELFF
once | TRBJ2-7 | TRBV6-2/TRBV6-3 | NA | TGTGCCAGCAGTTACACCGGGGGCGAGCAGTACTTC | CASSYTGGEQYF
NA | TRBJ1-5 | TRBV6-5 | NA | TGTGCCAGCAGTTACGGACTTGGGGGCGATCAGCCCCAGCATTTT | CASSYGLGGDQPQHF
NA | TRBJ2-7 | TRBV30 | TRBD2 | TGTGCCTGGAGTACCGGGACTAGCCTCTACGAGCAGTACTTC | CAWSTGTSLYEQYF
NA | TRBJ1-5 | TRBV28 | TRBD1 | TGTGCCAGCAGTTTGCCGATCGGGACAGGGTTTCAGCCCCAGCATTTT | CASSLPIGTGFQPQHF
NA | TRBJ1-2 | TRBV3-1/TRBV3-2 | NA | TGTGCCAGCAGCCAAGATGGATATGGCTACACCTTC | CASSQDGYGYTF
NA | TRBJ1-6 | TRBV6-5 | TRBD1 | TGTGCCAGCACCCCAGGGGGACAGAATAATTCACCCCTCCACTTT | CASTPGGQNNSPLHF
NA | TRBJ2-5 | TRBV7-8 | NA | TGTGCCAGCAGGCGAAGACCAGGGGTGCGAGAGACCCAGTACTTC | CASRRRPGVRETQYF
NA | TRBJ2-5 | TRBV11-2 | NA | TGTGCCAGCAGCGGCGGGACTCTAAGGGAGACCCAGTACTTC | CASSGGTLRETQYF
NA | TRBJ1-1 | TRBV6-1 | NA | TGTGCCAGCAGTGCCCGGGAGAGGTGGGACATGAACACTGAAGCTTTCTTT | CASSARERWDMNTEAFF
once | TRBJ1-5 | TRBV7-9 | NA | TGTGCCAGCAGCTTCGGGGAATGGGAGCCCCAGCATTTT | CASSFGEWEPQHF
NA | TRBJ1-2 | TRBV5-8 | NA | TGTGCCAGCAGCTTGGCCGATATGAACTATGGCTACACCTTC | CASSLADMNYGYTF